These 17 T cell receptor beta chains came from one sample sequenced in a study of T-cell reconstitution after alpha-beta-depleted transplantation in children. Preparation of the TCRbeta library was carried out with unique molecular identifiers. TCRdb re-derived calls from the PCR reads in MiXCR, one entry per CDR3 protein. The table includes roughly 400,000 distinct CDR3 sequences, around two fifths detected once. Source: PBMCs, taken before TCRalphabeta/CD19-depleted stem cell transplant. These receptor sequences come from a girl between 2 and 10 years old with aplastic anemia, due to receive a stem cell transplant.

The table lists this clonotype with a few counts. The gene calls are TRBV20-1 and TRBJ2-6; unclear D gene. Germline CDR1 is DFQATT and CDR2 is SNEGSKA (reference sequence). V was trimmed by 3 bases and J by 2 bases, leaving 8 bases between them. CDR3 length equals 14 residues. In DNA, the CDR3 is TGCAGTGCTAGGTTGGATACTGGGGCCAACGTCCTGACTTTC. Translation: CSARLDTGANVLTF.

This clonotype has just a few counts. J is TRBJ1-2 and V is TRBV20-1; D gene uncertain. CDR1 and CDR2 from the germline V gene are DFQATT and SNEGSKA (reference sequence). V lost 6 bases to trimming and J lost 5 bases, with 19 bases between them. This CDR3 has 14 residues. In nucleotides, the CDR3 is TGCAGTGCCCTTTCCGGACCTAACCCTTATGGCTACACCTTC. This gives the protein CSALSGPNPYGYTF.

The CDR3 DNA sequence: TGTGCCAGCAGACTAGGCCCGGGTGGCACAGATACGCAGTATTTT. Translating gives CASRLGPGGTDTQYF. The genes are TRBV28 and TRBJ2-3; possible D gene TRBD2, 5 bases. The CDR3 totals 15 residues. Trimming took off 6 bases at V and 1 base at J, with 14 bases between the two ends. Germline CDR1 is MDHEN and CDR2 is SYDVKM.

The chain employs TRBV10-3 and TRBJ1-1; a possible D gene is TRBD1 (5 bases). CDR3 length equals 10 residues. Trimming shortened V by 8 bases and J by 10 bases, and 11 bases separated the two germline ends. Germline CDR1 ENHRY, CDR2 SYGVKD. CDR3 amino acids: CAIGPTGAFF. For the CDR3, the DNA is TGTGCCATCGGGCCCACAGGAGCTTTCTTT.

The V and J genes are TRBV7-9 and TRBJ1-5; the D gene is possibly TRBD1 (5 bases). The CDR3 runs to 17 residues. With 7 bases removed from V and 2 bases from J, the gap between germline ends came to 21 bases. From germline, CDR1 is SEHNR and CDR2 FQNEAQ (reference sequence). CDR3 sequence (DNA): TGTGCCAGCACCCACTGGGGGGGAGGTTCCCGCAATCAGCCCCAGCATTTT. This codes for CASTHWGGGSRNQPQHF.

The chain recombines TRBV20-1 with TRBJ2-1, with unresolved D. The CDR3 loop spans 16 amino acids. V lost 6 bases to trimming and J lost 3 bases, with 21 bases between them. Per germline, CDR1 DFQATT and CDR2 SNEGSKA (reference sequence). In nucleotides, the CDR3 is TGCAGTGCCCCTTCCCGTGACACCGTAAACTACAATGAGCAGTTCTTC. Its translation: CSAPSRDTVNYNEQFF.

This chain uses TRBV7-6 with TRBJ2-7; D gene uncertain. Germline assignment: CDR1 SGHVS and CDR2 FNYEAQ. Trimming shortened V by 2 bases and J by 1 base, and 12 bases separated the two germline ends. This CDR3 is 15 amino acids long. The chain's CDR3 is CASSLNIDRSYEQYF. CDR3 DNA: TGTGCCAGCAGCTTAAATATAGACCGGTCCTACGAGCAGTACTTC.

The chain employs TRBV6-5 and TRBJ2-1; TRBD2 matches at 7 bases. This CDR3 comprises 14 residues. CDR1 MNHEY and CDR2 SVGAGI come from the germline V gene. V trimming: 2 bases; J trimming: 5 bases; junction bases outside the gene matches: 3. In DNA form, the CDR3 reads TGTGCCAGCAGTTACCCCGGGACTAACAATGAGCAGTTCTTC. It yields the protein CASSYPGTNNEQFF.

This clonotype was counted a few times. This chain links TRBV6-5 with TRBJ2-7; D is perhaps TRBD1 (7 bases). Germline CDR1 is MNHEY and CDR2 is SVGAGI. The CDR3 is made up of 14 amino acids. Trimming removed 4 bases from V and 1 base from J, with 11 bases in between. The CDR3 nucleotides read TGTGCCAGCAGTTTCGGGGGACAGTCCTACGAGCAGTACTTC. The encoded protein is CASSFGGQSYEQYF.

The genes are TRBV20-1 and TRBJ2-2; the D gene could be TRBD1 or TRBD2 (5 bases each). The CDR3 loop spans 13 amino acids. Trimming pared 3 bases from V and 3 bases from J, leaving 8 bases between. CDR1 and CDR2 from the germline V gene are DFQATT and SNEGSKA (reference sequence). DNA for the CDR3: TGCAGTGCTAGGAGGGGTTACACCGGGGAGCTGTTTTTT. It codes for CSARRGYTGELFF.

This clonotype was found a few times. This sequence joins TRBV11-2 and TRBJ2-1; 12 bases map to TRBD2. Germline V CDR1 and CDR2: SGHAT, FQNNGV. With 4 bases clipped from V and 7 bases from J, the junction kept 5 bases outside the gene matches. This CDR3 has 15 residues. The CDR3 region is CASSSQTSGRNEQFF. In nucleotides, the CDR3 is TGTGCCAGCAGCTCCCAGACTAGCGGGAGAAATGAGCAGTTCTTC.

This clonotype was detected a few times. The chain links TRBV5-1 to TRBJ1-2; 7 bases match TRBD1. This CDR3 is built from 14 residues. The J segment lost 3 bases and the V segment lost 0 bases, leaving 2 bases of the junction unmatched. Germline V gene data show CDR1 as SGHRS and CDR2 as YFSETQ. The CDR3 protein is CASSLARGDYGYTF. CDR3 nucleotide sequence: TGCGCCAGCAGCTTGGCCAGGGGGGACTATGGCTACACCTTC.

The chain employs TRBV20-1 and TRBJ2-7, with 8 bases identical to TRBD1. The CDR3 runs 14 residues. V trimming: 6 bases; J trimming: 6 bases; junction bases outside the gene matches: 13. The germline CDR1 and CDR2 sequences are DFQATT and SNEGSKA (reference sequence). CDR3 coding DNA: TGCAGTGCGCGCTCCGGGACAGGCCCTCTCGAGCAGTACTTC. Translation: CSARSGTGPLEQYF.

This clonotype has at least ten counts. J is TRBJ2-1 and V is TRBV20-1; D is possibly TRBD2 (5 bases). The CDR3 sequence is 14 residues long. Trimming removed 0 bases from V and 9 bases from J, with 15 bases in between. CDR1 is DFQATT, CDR2 SNEGSKA, per germline (reference sequence). The CDR3 bases are TGCAGTGCTAGAGACAGCCCCTTAGCGCTTGAGCAGTTCTTC. It encodes CSARDSPLALEQFF.

This clonotype was seen ten or more times. This chain connects TRBV6-5 to TRBJ1-2; D unclear. V gave up 6 bases and J gave up 3 bases, with 8 bases separating them. Germline V lookup: CDR1 MNHEY, CDR2 SVGAGI. The CDR3 runs to 12 residues. In nucleotides, the CDR3 is TGTGCCAGCAGCAAAGGAGACTATGGCTACACCTTC. Its protein is CASSKGDYGYTF.

This clonotype was counted many times. The V and J genes are TRBV20-1 and TRBJ2-1, with 8 nucleotides matching TRBD2. The J segment lost 0 bases and the V segment lost 1 base, leaving 5 bases of the junction unmatched. Germline loops: CDR1 DFQATT, CDR2 SNEGSKA (reference sequence). The CDR3 spans 16 residues. The CDR3: CSARGTSGSSYNEQFF. The DNA of the CDR3 is TGCAGTGCTAGAGGCACTAGCGGTAGCTCCTACAATGAGCAGTTCTTC.

This clonotype came up many times. The chain couples TRBV7-8 to TRBJ2-4; D is unresolved. Per germline, CDR1 SGHVS and CDR2 FQNEAQ. The V end was cut by 0 bases, the J end by 6 bases, with 9 bases between. The CDR3 is 14 amino acids. Here the CDR3 reads CASSLANRVNIQYF. CDR3 coding DNA: TGTGCCAGCAGCTTAGCGAACAGAGTAAACATTCAGTACTTC.